This record looks at one T cell receptor beta chain sequence and its context. Its matching antigen is unknown. TCRdb's copy holds only in-frame clones and misses some; the assay was immunoSEQ multiplex PCR. Counted here are roughly 110,000 clones, around 80% occurring once; the ten biggest clones make up 4% to 6%. Mismatch repair deficiency was confirmed in all patients, by PCR or immunohistochemistry. TCR sequencing covered a few patients who responded to pembrolizumab. The record originates from a study of PD-1 blockade in mismatch repair-deficient tumors. At the level of the study: Patients had around 11 mismatch repair-deficient cancer types and were previously treated and progressing. Study findings and constraints: Rapid post-treatment expansion, then contraction, generally preceding radiologic response, marked tumor-resident clones.

Germline V lookup: CDR1 SGHTA, CDR2 FQGTGA. The CDR3 is 13 amino acids. V lost 5 bases and J 9 bases, leaving 14 bases between the germline ends. The TCR sequence derives from an adult with mismatch repair-deficient cancer. V gene TRBV7-3 combines with J gene TRBJ2-1; D call uncertain. The source was peripheral blood, collected 60 to 65 weeks after starting pembrolizumab. This chain's CDR3 is CASSLTPSPEQFF. In DNA form, the CDR3 reads TGTGCCAGCAGCCTTACCCCGAGTCCTGAGCAGTTCTTC.